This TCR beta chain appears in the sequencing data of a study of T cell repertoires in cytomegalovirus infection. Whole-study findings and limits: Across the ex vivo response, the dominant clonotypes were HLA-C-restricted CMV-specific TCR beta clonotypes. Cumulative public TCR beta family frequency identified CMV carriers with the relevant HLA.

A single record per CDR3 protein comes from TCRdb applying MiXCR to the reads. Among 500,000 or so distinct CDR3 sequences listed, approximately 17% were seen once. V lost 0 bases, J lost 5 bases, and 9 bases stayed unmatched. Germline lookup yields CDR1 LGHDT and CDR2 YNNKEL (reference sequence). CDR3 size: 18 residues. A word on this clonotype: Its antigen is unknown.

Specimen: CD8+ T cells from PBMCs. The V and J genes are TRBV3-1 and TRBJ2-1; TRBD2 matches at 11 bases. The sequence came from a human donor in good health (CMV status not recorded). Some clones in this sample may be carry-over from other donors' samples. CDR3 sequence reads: CASSQDRVLAGAHNEQFF. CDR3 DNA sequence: TGTGCCAGCAGCCAAGATCGGGTACTAGCGGGAGCTCACAATGAGCAGTTCTTC.